Presented here are 20 T cell receptor beta chains from one specimen sequenced in a study of T cells expressing NK-cell markers. TCRdb re-called the 5' RACE reads; one entry per CDR3 protein, DNA not given. In all, the sample yields 350,000 to 500,000 distinct CDR3 sequences. Sequencing was performed on blood T cells: a sorted CD56 or NKG2C T cell subset, CD4+ or CD8+ T cells, or bulk PBMC T cells (not recorded which). These receptors originate from a woman aged 18-70 years in good health.

The rearrangement links TRBV7-3 to TRBJ2-1. Germline V gene lookup returns CDR1 SGHTA and CDR2 FQGTGA. The CDR3 sequence is 13 residues long. The chain's CDR3 is CASSLGSWDEQFF.

The CDR3: CASSPTGGWGYEQYF. The chain recombines TRBV18 with TRBJ2-7; TCRdb names TRBD1, which stays unverified in the absence of DNA. CDR1 and CDR2 from the germline V gene are KGHSH and LQKENI. The CDR3 contains 15 residues.

This chain uses TRBV7-9 with TRBJ2-1; TCRdb's assignment of TRBD2 cannot be checked, as there is no DNA. This CDR3 contains 15 residues. In germline, CDR1 is SEHNR, CDR2 FQNEAQ (reference sequence). The CDR3: CASSLYGRVGNEQFF.

V gene TRBV24-1 combines with J gene TRBJ1-2; TCRdb proposes TRBD1, but this gene call is untestable without DNA. The CDR3 length is 14 residues. CDR1 is KGHDR, CDR2 SFDVKD, per germline. CDR3 sequence reads: CATSDGKPAEGYTF.

The chain carries TRBV12-5 and TRBJ2-2. The CDR3 is 14 amino acids. The V gene's germline CDR1 is LGHNT and CDR2 FRNRAP. The CDR3: CASGRESNTGELFF. Together with reference TRBV12-5 and TRBJ2-2, the CDR3 gives the full variable domain: DARVTQTPRHKVTEMGQEVTMRCQPILGHNTVFWYRQTMMQGLELLAYFRNRAPLDDSGMPKDRFSAEMPDATLATLKIQPSEPRDSAVYFCASGRESNTGELFFGEGSRLTVL.

The V and J genes are TRBV12-3 or TRBV12-4 and TRBJ1-1; TCRdb names TRBD1, which stays unverified in the absence of DNA. This CDR3 has 13 residues. CDR3 region: CASSLGQTTEAFF.

The V call is TRBV27, the J call TRBJ2-1; there is no DNA to check the TCRdb D call of TRBD2. Germline lookup yields CDR1 MNHEY and CDR2 SMNVEV (reference sequence). This CDR3 comprises 14 residues. The CDR3 here is CASSIQRGFNEQFF.

The rearrangement uses TRBV5-5 and TRBJ1-5; no DNA is available, so the TRBD1 call from TCRdb remains unchecked. The CDR3 spans 15 residues. The germline gives CDR1 SGHKS, CDR2 YYEKEE (reference sequence). The CDR3 region is CASSLAGDHNQPQHF.

V usage is TRBV4-2 and J usage is TRBJ2-4; TCRdb gives TRBD2 as the D gene, but with no DNA this cannot be confirmed. CDR1 and CDR2 from the germline V gene are LGHNA and YNFKEQ. This CDR3 has 16 residues. This CDR3 reads CASSQARAEGKNIQYF.

The chain is built from TRBV29-1 and TRBJ1-3; TCRdb's D call of TRBD1 is untestable without DNA. The CDR3 is made up of 15 amino acids. CDR1 is SQVTM and CDR2 is ANQGSEA in the germline V gene. The CDR3 sequence: CSVGLQGISGNTIYF.

The chain carries TRBV5-4 and TRBJ2-1. The CDR3 consists of 14 residues. Germline V gene data show CDR1 as SGHNT and CDR2 as YYREEE (reference sequence). The CDR3 sequence: CASSATGRDNEQFF.

CDR3: CSARRTLEGTQYF. V usage is TRBV20-1 and J usage is TRBJ2-5; the TCRdb D gene call, TRBD2, has no DNA to confirm it. The V gene's germline CDR1 is DFQATT and CDR2 SNEGSKA (reference sequence). The CDR3 is 13 residues long.

The chain combines TRBV5-1 with TRBJ2-7; TCRdb's assignment of TRBD2 cannot be checked, as there is no DNA. This CDR3 contains 14 residues. CDR1 SGHRS and CDR2 YFSETQ come from the germline V gene. This CDR3 reads CASSIQTSGTEQYF.

This chain joins TRBV24-1 and TRBJ2-3; TCRdb outputs TRBD2, but without DNA this stays unchecked. CDR1 is KGHDR, CDR2 SFDVKD, per germline. This CDR3 comprises 17 residues. The CDR3 protein is CATSDFGTSGSTDTQYF.

CDR3 amino acids: CASSYESGTYLSGNTIYF. The V call is TRBV6-5, the J call TRBJ1-3. CDR1 is MNHEY and CDR2 is SVGAGI in the germline V gene. This CDR3 has 18 amino acids.

The chain links TRBV4-3 to TRBJ2-2; TCRdb gives TRBD1 as the D gene, but with no DNA this cannot be confirmed. Germline CDR1 is LGHNA and CDR2 is YSLEER. CDR3 length: 18 residues. The chain's CDR3 is CASSQDHFVQGNTGELFF.

The chain links TRBV7-2 to TRBJ2-1; with no DNA, the TCRdb D assignment of TRBD1 cannot be verified. Germline V gene data show CDR1 as SGHTA and CDR2 as FQGNSA. The CDR3 covers 16 residues. The CDR3 reads CASSSRTGLSYNEQFF.

V and J are TRBV18 and TRBJ2-3; with no DNA, the TCRdb D assignment of TRBD2 cannot be verified. Germline V CDR1 and CDR2: KGHSH, LQKENI. The CDR3 is 17 residues long. The CDR3 is CASSQDTSLVSGDTQYF.

CDR3 sequence reads: CASSRGTGEGETQYF. The chain carries TRBV7-6 and TRBJ2-5; TCRdb picks TRBD1, but there is no DNA to check that call. The length of the CDR3 is 15 residues. CDR1 and CDR2 (germline): SGHVS, FNYEAQ. The full variable domain, in which reference TRBV7-6 and TRBJ2-5 provide the parts outside the CDR3, is GAGVSQSPRYKVTKRGQDVALRCDPISGHVSLYWYRQALGQGPEFLTYFNYEAQQDKSGLPNDRFSAERPEGSISTLTIQRTEQRDSAMYRCASSRGTGEGETQYFGPGTRLLVL.

The chain recombines TRBV7-8 with TRBJ2-1; the D gene TCRdb calls, TRBD1, cannot be checked with no DNA. The CDR3 is 14 amino acids. Germline assignment: CDR1 SGHVS and CDR2 FQNEAQ. CDR3 in amino acids: CASSSSGGAYEQFF.